This T cell receptor beta chain was sequenced in a study of blood T cell repertoires in COVID-19. Study-wide background: Donors in the United States, Italy and Spain gave samples during acute or convalescent COVID-19. Sources were T cells, B-cell-depleted T cells, or PBMCs; the material itself was cDNA or gDNA.

This CDR3 has 15 residues. CDR1 is SGDLS and CDR2 is YYNGEE in the germline V gene. The J segment lost 4 bases and the V segment lost 1 base, leaving 4 bases of the junction unmatched. In the source study's methods: Estimation of nucleated cell counts relied on the amplification of reference gene primers. Sequenced by immunoSEQ multiplex PCR; TCRdb stores in-frame clones only, minus some. V, J and clone size reflect that table, while D and trimming were determined from the DNA. This table holds roughly 70,000 clones, 70% to 80% found once. The clonotype comes from a woman in her seventies with acute or convalescent COVID-19. The sequencing input was peripheral blood. This chain uses TRBV9 with TRBJ2-1; 8 bases are shared with TRBD1. CDR3 sequence: CASSVWQGAYNEQFF. The CDR3 DNA reads as TGTGCCAGCAGCGTATGGCAGGGGGCATACAATGAGCAGTTCTTC.